The clone carrying this T cell receptor beta chain was seen a few times. Its antigen is as yet unknown. The data derive from a study of glioma-infiltrating T cells. Findings and limits, study-wide: Tissue and blood shared very few CDR3 sequences. Above-expected tissue-blood divergence occurred in all gliomas, most in low-grade ones.

The trim removed 5 bases at V and 7 bases at J, leaving 10 bases unmatched. Germline lookup yields CDR1 MNHNS and CDR2 SASEGT. This CDR3 is 15 amino acids long. The iRepertoire nested amplicon-rescue multiplex PCR amplified TCR alpha and beta CDR3s from RNA. Input was roughly 85-450 ng of tissue mRNA or PBMC total RNA. TCRdb re-derived calls from the multiplex PCR reads in MiXCR, one entry per CDR3 protein. The profile shows fewer than 200,000 distinct CDR3 sequences, about 31% of them singletons. The sequence derives from a human donor with low-grade glioma or glioblastoma, undergoing nonglioma brain surgery, or in good health (not recorded which). The sample taken for sequencing was glioma tissue, nonneoplastic brain tissue, or PBMCs (not recorded which). V is TRBV6-1 and J is TRBJ2-5; TRBD1 aligns across 10 bases. In DNA, the CDR3 is TGTGCCAGCAGTTTTCTGGGACAGGGGATGGGGACCCAGTACTTC. Encoded protein: CASSFLGQGMGTQYF.